A selection of T cell receptor beta chains follows, all from one sample in a study of Ad26.COV2.S vaccination and SARS-CoV-2 variants. Clones were sequenced by immunoSEQ multiplex PCR, and TCRdb holds only the in-frame ones, with some missing. The sample carries some 480,000 clones, roughly 85% recorded once. Specimen: peripheral blood, collected in a trial of Ad26.COV2.S vaccine versus placebo. These receptors originate from a person aged 18 to 65 who received the Ad26.COV2.S COVID-19 vaccine or a placebo. The CDR3 runs from the conserved cysteine through the conserved F or W. A D gene is named only where the DNA matches it firmly. Clone sizes are given selectively: once, few, many, or a class where the clone is expanded.

TRBJ2-7 TRBV28 - many CASSLGFGPASYEQYF TGTGCCAGCAGTTTAGGGTTTGGGCCAGCCTCCTACGAGCAGTACTTC
TRBJ1-4 TRBV6-5 - - CASRRRGGPNEKLFF TGTGCCAGCAGACGCCGGGGGGGCCCGAATGAAAAACTGTTTTTT
TRBJ1-4 TRBV5-4 TRBD1 - CASRRDRGEKLFF TGTGCCAGTCGGAGGGACAGGGGTGAAAAACTGTTTTTT
TRBJ2-7 TRBV7-8 - once CASSLLVGGGPYEQYF TGTGCCAGCAGCTTACTAGTGGGCGGGGGCCCCTACGAGCAGTACTTC
TRBJ1-1 TRBV19 TRBD1 once CASMPGQRNTEAFF TGTGCCAGTATGCCGGGACAGAGGAACACTGAAGCTTTCTTT
TRBJ1-4 TRBV28 - - CASTPGLRSTNEKLFF TGTGCCAGCACTCCGGGTCTCAGGTCAACTAATGAAAAACTGTTTTTT
TRBJ2-7 TRBV19 TRBD2 once CASSNGGGANSREQYF TGTGCCAGTAGTAATGGGGGGGGAGCTAACTCTCGGGAGCAGTACTTC
TRBJ1-4 TRBV25-1 - - CASSDVGHVVGKLFF TGTGCCAGCAGTGATGTGGGTCATGTCGTTGGAAAACTGTTTTTT
TRBJ2-1 TRBV7-2 - once CASSLAMGEQQFF TGTGCCAGCAGCTTAGCGATGGGGGAACAACAGTTCTTC
TRBJ2-1 TRBV5-5 - - CASTAQGYEQFF TGTGCCAGCACCGCACAGGGATATGAGCAGTTCTTC
TRBJ2-6 TRBV28 - - CASSLLGSGANVLTF TGTGCCAGCAGTTTATTGGGCTCTGGGGCCAACGTCCTGACTTTC
TRBJ2-5 TRBV5-4 - - CASSASLGGETQYF TGTGCCAGCAGTGCATCATTGGGTGGGGAGACCCAGTACTTC
TRBJ2-3 TRBV7-9 - - CASSRGTDTQYF TGTGCCAGCTCGCGGGGCACAGATACGCAGTATTTT
TRBJ2-4 TRBV19 - - CASSTNEDIQYF TGTGCCAGTAGTACAAACGAAGACATTCAGTACTTC
TRBJ2-5 TRBV7-2 - - CASSLSRGETQYF TGTGCCAGCAGCTTGTCCCGGGGTGAGACCCAGTACTTC
TRBJ1-5 TRBV28 TRBD1 - CASSPTGGWGQPQHF TGTGCCAGCAGCCCCACAGGGGGTTGGGGGCAGCCCCAGCATTTT
TRBJ1-6 TRBV27 - once CASSTRMTAGGNSPLHF TGTGCCAGCAGTACACGTATGACAGCCGGTGGGAATTCACCCCTCCACTTT
TRBJ1-2 TRBV10-3 - - CAIRLQGVGYTF TGTGCCATAAGGTTGCAAGGGGTCGGCTACACCTTC
TRBJ1-1 TRBV19 TRBD1 once CASIPGQGLEAFF TGTGCCAGTATTCCGGGACAGGGGCTGGAAGCTTTCTTT
TRBJ1-6 TRBV5-6 - - CASSLLLLNSPLHF TGTGCCAGCAGCTTGCTCCTGCTTAATTCACCCCTCCACTTT